This T cell receptor (beta chain) was recorded in a study of PD-1 blockade in classical Hodgkin lymphoma. Background on the study: Patients were infused with nivolumab 3 mg/kg every 2 weeks. General study points: CD4+ TCR diversity, unlike CD8+, rose significantly by C4D1. When set against healthy donors, newly diagnosed patients were reported to show lower baseline TCR diversity.

Germline CDR1 and CDR2: SGHTA and FQGNSA. This CDR3 region has 14 residues. V was clipped by 5 bases and J by 8 bases; unmatched bases: 8. There are a few counts of this clone. What it recognizes is unknown. The repertoire was sequenced with immunoSEQ multiplex PCR; TCRdb's copy has only in-frame clones and lacks some. The repertoire holds 25,000 to 35,000 clones, with 72% as singletons. Specified time point: cycle 4 day 1 (C4D1), after 6 weeks of nivolumab. Each and every patient relapsed after autologous stem cell transplantation, and patients got differing brentuximab vedotin exposure. This chain links TRBV7-2 with TRBJ2-4, with TRBD2 matching 8 bases. The sequence was collected from a human donor with classical Hodgkin lymphoma. Sequenced material: peripheral blood mononuclear cells (PBMCs), taken before the fourth cycle of nivolumab. In DNA, the CDR3 is TGTGCCAGCAGCGATACTTTACTAGCGGACATTCAGTACTTC. The encoded protein is CASSDTLLADIQYF.